The next 30 T cell receptor beta chains were all read from a single sample in a study of blood T cell repertoires in COVID-19. The table came from immunoSEQ multiplex PCR; TCRdb's copy has only in-frame clones and leaves some out. This table holds 150,000 to 200,000 clones, 85% to 95% found once. Sequenced: peripheral blood. These receptors came from a woman in her sixties with COVID-19, enrolled during active disease.

The chain joins TRBV7-2 to TRBJ1-5, with D perhaps matching TRBD1 (5 bases). V was pared by 5 bases and J by 0 bases, with 11 bases between. The CDR3 is 15 amino acids. Germline CDR1 is SGHTA and CDR2 is FQGNSA. CDR3 in amino acids: CASSPDTYSNQPQHF. The CDR3, as DNA: TGTGCCAGCAGCCCGGACACGTATAGCAATCAGCCCCAGCATTTT.

The rearrangement uses TRBV7-3 and TRBJ2-1, with D perhaps matching TRBD2 (7 bases). Germline values: CDR1 SGHTA, CDR2 FQGTGA. The CDR3 covers 15 residues. Trimming removed 5 bases at V and 5 bases at J, with 16 bases between. CDR3 residues: CASSPGEGGNNEQFF. The CDR3 DNA sequence: TGTGCCAGCAGCCCTGGGGAGGGGGGTAACAATGAGCAGTTCTTC.

This chain joins TRBV6-5 and TRBJ1-2; the match to TRBD1 covers 7 bases. Trimming at V came to 6 bases and at J to 2 bases, leaving 0 bases not matched to a gene. Germline V gene sequence: CDR1 MNHEY, CDR2 SVGAGI. The CDR3 runs to 12 residues. The CDR3 DNA is TGTGCCAGCAGGACAGGGAACTATGGCTACACCTTC. Translating it yields CASRTGNYGYTF.

The chain links TRBV7-9 to TRBJ2-5, with 7 bases fitting TRBD1. CDR3 length equals 13 residues. The V gene end was trimmed by 9 bases and the J gene end by 2 bases; junction bases not matched to a gene: 6. Germline V CDR1 and CDR2: SEHNR, FQNEAQ (reference sequence). The CDR3 loop is CASAYRGQETQYF. The CDR3 nucleotides are TGTGCCAGTGCATACAGGGGACAAGAGACCCAGTACTTC.

The chain is built from TRBV27 and TRBJ1-4; D uncertain. Germline V CDR1 and CDR2: MNHEY, SMNVEV (reference sequence). This CDR3 is 15 amino acids long. Trimming removed 2 bases from V and 4 bases from J, with 11 bases in between. The CDR3 sequence is CASSLRGRNNEKLFF. The CDR3 DNA is TGTGCCAGCAGTTTAAGAGGGAGAAATAATGAAAAACTGTTTTTT.

This clone was recorded once. The J gene is TRBJ1-5, the V gene TRBV30, with 9 nucleotides matching TRBD1. CDR1 and CDR2 from the germline V gene are GTSNPN and SVGIG (reference sequence). The CDR3 sequence is 14 residues long. Trimming at V came to 4 bases and at J to 4 bases, leaving 5 bases not matched to a gene. The CDR3 here is CAWNQGQGNQPQHF. DNA for the CDR3: TGTGCCTGGAACCAAGGACAGGGGAATCAGCCCCAGCATTTT.

The CDR3 sequence: CATGQAGELFF. As DNA, the CDR3 is TGTGCCACCGGCCAGGCCGGGGAGCTGTTTTTT. The chain links TRBV24-1 to TRBJ2-2; D is undetermined. Trimming pared 9 bases from V and 6 bases from J, leaving 7 bases between. The CDR3 sequence is 11 residues long. Looked up from germline, CDR1 is KGHDR and CDR2 is SFDVKD.

V usage is TRBV27 and J usage is TRBJ1-1; 9 nucleotides agree with TRBD1. CDR3 length equals 15 residues. Germline-derived CDR1 and CDR2 are MNHEY and SMNVEV (reference sequence). After removal of 4 bases from V and 1 base from J, the junction contained 4 bases not matched to a gene. The DNA of the CDR3 is TGTGCCAGCAGTTCCTTACAGGGGGCGAACACTGAAGCTTTCTTT. This sequence encodes CASSSLQGANTEAFF.

This clone has only a few counts. Additional DNA sequences in this sample encode the identical CDR3. V and J are TRBV6-5 and TRBJ1-5; D gene unclear. V was clipped by 2 bases and J by 5 bases, with 7 bases between them. Germline V lookup: CDR1 MNHEY, CDR2 SVGAGI. The CDR3 is made up of 13 amino acids. CDR3 loop: CASSYGRDQPQHF. Here the CDR3 DNA reads TGTGCCAGCAGTTACGGTAGAGATCAGCCCCAGCATTTT.

This clone was observed a single time. This chain uses TRBV5-1 with TRBJ2-2, with TRBD1 matching over 12 bases. V shed 8 bases and J 5 bases; nucleotides not matched to a gene: 7. The CDR3 runs to 15 residues. Germline V gene lookup returns CDR1 SGHRS and CDR2 YFSETQ. The CDR3 loop is CASRGTGGGTGELFF. CDR3 DNA sequence: TGCGCCAGTCGAGGGACAGGGGGCGGAACCGGGGAGCTGTTTTTT. Combining the CDR3 with reference TRBV5-1 and TRBJ2-2 gives the whole variable domain KAGVTQTPRYLIKTRGQQVTLSCSPISGHRSVSWYQQTPGQGLQFLFEYFSETQRNKGNFPGRFSGRQFSNSRSEMNVSTLELGDSALYLCASRGTGGGTGELFFGEGSRLTVL.

The V and J genes are TRBV4-3 and TRBJ2-7; tentatively, D is TRBD1 (6 bases). V lost 2 bases, J lost 2 bases, and 13 bases lay in between. This CDR3 comprises 15 residues. Germline assignment: CDR1 LGHNA and CDR2 YSLEER. The CDR3 nucleotides read TGCGCCAGCAGCCAAATCCGACAGGATGCCTACGAGCAGTACTTC. The encoded protein is CASSQIRQDAYEQYF.

The V call is TRBV7-9, the J call TRBJ1-1, with D possibly TRBD1 on 6 matching bases. V lost 2 bases, J lost 0 bases, and 7 bases lay in between. Per germline, CDR1 SEHNR and CDR2 FQNEAQ (reference sequence). The CDR3 covers 14 residues. As DNA, the CDR3 is TGTGCCAGCAGCTTAAACAGGGTGAACACTGAAGCTTTCTTT. Translated, it gives CASSLNRVNTEAFF.

The chain joins TRBV14 to TRBJ1-6, with 9 bases aligning to TRBD1. This CDR3 has 16 residues. V was pared by 3 bases and J by 7 bases, with 7 bases of the junction left unmatched. Germline V lookup: CDR1 SGHDN, CDR2 FVKESK. CDR3 amino acids: CASSHHLTGGNSPLHF. CDR3 nucleotide sequence: TGTGCCAGCAGCCACCACCTGACAGGGGGGAATTCACCCCTCCACTTT.

The V and J genes are TRBV7-9 and TRBJ1-4, with D hard to call. Germline values: CDR1 SEHNR, CDR2 FQNEAQ (reference sequence). CDR3 length: 15 residues. Deletions cut 4 bases from V and 4 bases from J, with 13 bases between. The CDR3 DNA reads as TGTGCCAGCAGCTCCCCCCGGACTCTTAATGAAAAACTGTTTTTT. It codes for CASSSPRTLNEKLFF.

V usage is TRBV7-9 and J usage is TRBJ1-2, with TRBD1 identical over 9 bases. The CDR3 extends over 14 amino acids. CDR1 is SEHNR, CDR2 FQNEAQ, per germline (reference sequence). V dropped 4 bases and J dropped 3; count of bases not matched to a gene: 3. CDR3 nucleotide sequence: TGTGCCAGCAGCTCGGGACAGGGTGACTATGGCTACACCTTC. This encodes CASSSGQGDYGYTF. Filled out from reference TRBV7-9 and TRBJ1-2, the complete variable domain reads DTGVSQNPRHKITKRGQNVTFRCDPISEHNRLYWYRQTLGQGPEFLTYFQNEAQLEKSRLLSDRFSAERPKGSFSTLEIQRTEQGDSAMYLCASSSGQGDYGYTFGSGTRLTVV.

The CDR3 nucleotides read TGCGCCAGCAGCCAAGAAGAGGGGACAACTGAAGCTTTCTTT. Protein product: CASSQEEGTTEAFF. The chain couples TRBV4-1 to TRBJ1-1, with a possible D match to TRBD1 (6 bases). Germline V gene data show CDR1 as MGHRA and CDR2 as YSYEKL. CDR3 length: 14 amino acids. The V and J ends lost 0 bases and 5 bases respectively, with 10 bases between them.

The genes are TRBV2 and TRBJ2-7, with TRBD1 identical over 11 bases. The V gene's germline CDR1 is SNHLY and CDR2 FYNNEI. The CDR3 extends over 13 amino acids. Trimming cost V 6 bases and J 7 bases; bases outside gene matches: 5. The CDR3 protein is CASRRDRGSEQYF. The CDR3 DNA reads as TGTGCCAGCAGAAGGGACAGGGGGAGTGAGCAGTACTTC. Full variable domain (missing parts from reference TRBV2 and TRBJ2-7): EPEVTQTPSHQVTQMGQEVILRCVPISNHLYFYWYRQILGQKVEFLVSFYNNEISEKSEIFDDQFSVERPDGSNFTLKIRSTKLEDSAMYFCASRRDRGSEQYFGPGTRLTVT.

V gene TRBV2 combines with J gene TRBJ1-3; TRBD1 might be the D (6 bases). The CDR3 spans 16 residues. Germline V lookup: CDR1 SNHLY, CDR2 FYNNEI. Trimming shortened V by 5 bases and J by 1 base, and 15 bases separated the two germline ends. CDR3 protein: CASSRRQVRSGNTIYF. As DNA, the CDR3 is TGTGCCAGCAGTCGCCGACAGGTTCGATCTGGAAACACCATATATTTT.

The V gene is TRBV5-6, the J gene TRBJ1-1, with D unresolved. Trimming stripped 1 base from V and 3 bases from J, with 4 bases between. Looked up from germline, CDR1 is SGHDT and CDR2 is YYEEEE. This CDR3 comprises 12 residues. The CDR3 DNA follows: TGTGCCAGCAGCTTGCGGGACACTGAAGCTTTCTTT. This encodes CASSLRDTEAFF.

This clone appeared a few times. V gene TRBV6-5 combines with J gene TRBJ2-7, with a tentative D call TRBD1 (5 bases). Germline values: CDR1 MNHEY, CDR2 SVGAGI. The CDR3 covers 14 residues. V dropped 10 bases and J dropped 1 base, with 17 bases sitting between them. The CDR3 DNA reads as TGTGCCACCCCTAAAGGACAAATTTCCTACGAGCAGTACTTC. Translated, it gives CATPKGQISYEQYF.

This clone was observed a single time. The chain couples TRBV9 to TRBJ1-1; perhaps TRBD1 as D (6 bases). The germline V gene encodes CDR1 SGDLS and CDR2 YYNGEE. Trimming removed 4 bases from V and 3 bases from J, with 10 bases in between. There are 13 residues in the CDR3. CDR3 bases: TGTGCCAGCAGCATAAGACAGGACACTGAAGCTTTCTTT. Amino acid sequence: CASSIRQDTEAFF.

The chain combines TRBV6-5 with TRBJ1-1; tentatively, D is TRBD1 (6 bases). The CDR3 loop spans 14 amino acids. Germline V CDR1 and CDR2: MNHEY, SVGAGI. Between the trimmed V and J ends, which lost 7 bases and 6 bases, there was a span of 18 bases. The chain's CDR3 is CASTPLTGSSEAFF. CDR3 nucleotides: TGTGCCAGCACCCCCTTGACAGGCTCATCTGAAGCTTTCTTT.

The chain recombines TRBV11-3 with TRBJ2-1; 8 bases are a match to TRBD2. J was trimmed by 2 bases and V by 5 bases; bases with no gene match: 5. The CDR3 contains 15 residues. Per the germline V gene, CDR1 is SGHNT and CDR2 is YENEEA. The CDR3 coding sequence is TGTGCCAGCAGCCCCGGGAGGGGCCCCTACAATGAGCAGTTCTTC. It yields the protein CASSPGRGPYNEQFF.

This clone was counted once. The V call is TRBV7-9, the J call TRBJ2-1; D perhaps matches TRBD1 (5 bases). CDR1 is SEHNR and CDR2 is FQNEAQ in the germline V gene (reference sequence). V was shortened by 3 bases and J by 2 bases, with 8 bases between the two germline ends. This CDR3 region has 14 residues. This CDR3 reads CASSFQDTYNEQFF. The CDR3 DNA is TGTGCCAGCAGCTTCCAGGACACCTACAATGAGCAGTTCTTC.

The chain couples TRBV19 to TRBJ2-7; TRBD1 agrees at 8 bases. Trimming at V came to 9 bases and at J to 2 bases, leaving 6 bases not matched to a gene. The CDR3 has 13 residues. Germline V gene lookup returns CDR1 LNHDA and CDR2 SQIVND (reference sequence). CDR3 region: CAREDRATYEQYF. The DNA of the CDR3 is TGTGCCAGAGAGGACAGGGCAACCTACGAGCAGTACTTC.

This chain uses TRBV9 with TRBJ2-3; 7 nucleotides match TRBD2. There are 18 residues in the CDR3. V shed 0 bases, J shed 1 base, and the junction held 11 bases outside the gene matches. Germline-derived CDR1 and CDR2 are SGDLS and YYNGEE. The CDR3 nucleotides are TGTGCCAGCAGCGTAGCTCCCGGGACTGGGGGGGGCACAGATACGCAGTATTTT. This translates into CASSVAPGTGGGTDTQYF.

This clone was observed once. V gene TRBV5-8 combines with J gene TRBJ1-2; TRBD1 is a possible D gene (6 bases). The germline V gene encodes CDR1 SGHTS and CDR2 YDEGEE. There are 15 residues in the CDR3. With 0 bases removed from V and 5 bases from J, the gap between germline ends came to 14 bases. The CDR3: CASSLGNRDFYGYTF. CDR3 coding DNA: TGTGCCAGCAGCTTGGGGAACAGGGATTTTTATGGCTACACCTTC.

The genes are TRBV5-4 and TRBJ1-3, with D unresolved. CDR3 length equals 16 residues. Trimming removed 1 base at V and 2 bases at J, with 13 bases between. Germline CDR1 SGHNT, CDR2 YYREEE (reference sequence). CDR3: CASSLIGGRAGNTIYF. As DNA, the CDR3 is TGTGCCAGCAGCTTGATAGGCGGGAGGGCTGGAAACACCATATATTTT.

The V gene is TRBV19, the J gene TRBJ1-5; D unclear. This CDR3 has 22 amino acids. V was clipped by 3 bases and J by 0 bases, with 30 bases between them. CDR1 LNHDA and CDR2 SQIVND come from the germline V gene (reference sequence). The CDR3 DNA reads as TGTGCCAGTAGTATCCCTCTAACCCGACGGCCCGGAGGAGCTTATAGCAATCAGCCCCAGCATTTT. This sequence encodes CASSIPLTRRPGGAYSNQPQHF.

The chain has TRBV6-2 or TRBV6-3 and TRBJ1-5; 12 positions match TRBD1. Trimming removed 5 bases from V and 0 bases from J; junction bases left unmatched: 8. CDR1 is MNHEY, CDR2 SVGEGT, per germline. CDR3 length equals 18 residues. CDR3 coding DNA: TGTGCCAGCAGTGTCGGGACAGGGGGCTTTTATAGCAATCAGCCCCAGCATTTT. Protein product: CASSVGTGGFYSNQPQHF.